This note documents a single T cell receptor (beta chain) sequence. The antigen remains undetermined. The V gene's germline CDR1 is SGHRS and CDR2 YFSETQ. V was clipped by 3 bases and J by 2 bases; unmatched bases: 6. This CDR3 is built from 15 residues. This entry belongs to a study of Ad26.COV2.S vaccination and SARS-CoV-2 variants. Whole-study context: The trial was COV1001 and the donor's arm was Ad26.COV2.S. Dosing was one shot or two shots 56 days apart. Study-wide results and limits: Placebo recipients had lower spike-specific TCR breadth than vaccine recipients.

The table came from immunoSEQ multiplex PCR; TCRdb's copy has only in-frame clones and leaves some out. The sample yields about 440,000 clones, 80% to 95% seen once. Treatment in this sample: over 15 received Ad26.COV2.S at low or high dose, single or two shots; about 5 received placebo; per-sample allocation not given. Sampling took place 63 days after the first vaccine or placebo injection. A Boston adult aged 18-55 years was the donor. This chain connects TRBV5-1 to TRBJ2-3; 7 bases line up with TRBD2. The origin of this receptor is a person between 18 and 65 years old who received the Ad26.COV2.S COVID-19 vaccine or a placebo. Material: peripheral blood, obtained in a trial of Ad26.COV2.S vaccine versus placebo. In DNA form, the CDR3 reads TGCGCCAGCAGCTCTCTTAGCGGGTTCACAGATACGCAGTATTTT. Its translation: CASSSLSGFTDTQYF.